The 27 T cell receptor beta chains in this list originate from one sample, sequenced in a study of blood T cell repertoires in COVID-19. Here immunoSEQ multiplex PCR was the method, and the copy in TCRdb shows in-frame clones only, minus some. The repertoire holds 350,000 to 400,000 clones, with roughly 90% as singletons. What was sequenced was PBMCs or T cells enriched from blood (not recorded which). Receptors originate from a woman aged 40 to 55 who had been exposed to COVID-19.

This clone appeared a single time. V gene TRBV30 combines with J gene TRBJ1-3, with 9 bases lining up with TRBD1. There are 16 residues in the CDR3. With 3 bases clipped from V and 4 bases from J, the junction kept 10 bases outside the gene matches. Looked up from germline, CDR1 is GTSNPN and CDR2 is SVGIG (reference sequence). The CDR3 bases are TGTGCCTGGAGGATCGCACAGGGGGCCCCCGGAAACACCATATATTTT. This encodes CAWRIAQGAPGNTIYF.

A single count supports this clone. V gene TRBV7-9 combines with J gene TRBJ1-4; 9 bases align to TRBD1. This CDR3 is built from 14 residues. After removal of 5 bases from V and 5 bases from J, the junction contained 3 bases not matched to a gene. Germline assignment: CDR1 SEHNR and CDR2 FQNEAQ (reference sequence). CDR3 in amino acids: CASSPGTGNEKLFF. The DNA for the CDR3 is TGTGCCAGCAGCCCAGGGACAGGGAATGAAAAACTGTTTTTT.

The CDR3 DNA reads TGTGCCAGCAGTTACTCAAGCGGGAGGGGTGAAAAACTGTTTTTT. It yields the protein CASSYSSGRGEKLFF. The chain carries TRBV6-5 and TRBJ1-4, with a possible D match to TRBD1 (5 bases). CDR3 length equals 15 residues. With 0 bases removed from V and 7 bases from J, the gap between germline ends came to 12 bases. Germline V gene data show CDR1 as MNHEY and CDR2 as SVGAGI.

The chain is built from TRBV24-1 and TRBJ1-5; 8 bases match TRBD1. The CDR3 loop spans 13 amino acids. J lost 4 bases, V lost 12 bases, and 7 bases had no gene match. Germline-derived CDR1 and CDR2 are KGHDR and SFDVKD. CDR3 bases: TGTGCCGCCCTGGACAGGGAAAATCAGCCCCAGCATTTT. It codes for CAALDRENQPQHF.

The J gene is TRBJ1-5, the V gene TRBV10-2; weak D call: TRBD1 (5 bases). Trimming left V 4 bases short and J 3 bases short, with 13 bases between. Germline CDR1 reads WSHSY; CDR2 reads SAAADI. The CDR3 totals 15 residues. The CDR3 sequence: CASSGREGYNQPQHF. The CDR3 DNA sequence: TGCGCCAGCAGTGGCAGGGAAGGGTACAATCAGCCCCAGCATTTT.

The rearrangement links TRBV5-4 to TRBJ2-5, with TRBD2 matching over 12 bases. CDR1 is SGHNT, CDR2 YYREEE, per germline (reference sequence). V shed 4 bases and J 1 base; nucleotides not matched to a gene: 8. CDR3 size: 17 residues. This CDR3 reads CASSMGLAGFTQETQYF. The CDR3 region has the DNA TGTGCCAGCAGCATGGGACTAGCGGGCTTTACCCAAGAGACCCAGTACTTC. Drawing the rest from reference TRBV5-4 and TRBJ2-5, the complete variable domain is ETGVTQSPTHLIKTRGQQVTLRCSSQSGHNTVSWYQQALGQGPQFIFQYYREEENGRGNFPPRFSGLQFPNYSSELNVNALELDDSALYLCASSMGLAGFTQETQYFGPGTRLLVL.

The rearrangement uses TRBV9 and TRBJ2-1, with D perhaps TRBD2 (6 bases). Germline V lookup: CDR1 SGDLS, CDR2 YYNGEE. The CDR3 spans 16 residues. V lost 4 bases and J 6 bases, leaving 20 bases between the germline ends. In DNA, the CDR3 is TGTGCCAGCAGCCCGCGTAGAATAGTGGGGGGCAATGAGCAGTTCTTC. This codes for CASSPRRIVGGNEQFF.

Here the CDR3 reads CASSVGSRLTNEKLFF. For the CDR3, the DNA is TGTGCCAGCAGCGTAGGTTCCAGGCTTACTAATGAAAAACTGTTTTTT. The chain recombines TRBV9 with TRBJ1-4; D is unresolved. The V gene's germline CDR1 is SGDLS and CDR2 YYNGEE. The CDR3 has 16 residues. The ends were cut back, 0 bases at V and 2 bases at J, with 11 bases in the middle.

V usage is TRBV7-8 and J usage is TRBJ2-1, with 11 nucleotides matching TRBD2. The ends lost 3 bases at V and 2 bases at J; junction bases unmatched: 3. Germline CDR1 is SGHVS and CDR2 is FQNEAQ. This CDR3 has 16 residues. CDR3 residues: CASSFGLAGTYNEQFF. The DNA of the CDR3 is TGTGCCAGCAGCTTCGGACTAGCGGGTACCTACAATGAGCAGTTCTTC.

The chain couples TRBV6-2 or TRBV6-3 to TRBJ2-1; tentative D call: TRBD1 (6 bases). V gave up 2 bases and J gave up 10 bases, with 15 bases separating them. Germline V CDR1 and CDR2: MNHEY, SVGEGT. This CDR3 region has 14 residues. The chain's CDR3 is CASSYLGRGYEQFF. CDR3 bases: TGTGCCAGCAGTTACCTTGGCAGGGGTTACGAGCAGTTCTTC.

The chain employs TRBV7-2 and TRBJ2-3; TRBD2 is a possible D gene (6 bases). From germline, CDR1 is SGHTA and CDR2 FQGNSA. CDR3 length: 15 residues. Trimming removed 2 bases from V and 3 bases from J, with 12 bases in between. This CDR3 reads CASSLNGRGTDTQYF. CDR3 DNA sequence: TGTGCCAGCAGCTTAAACGGGAGAGGGACAGATACGCAGTATTTT.

The chain recombines TRBV7-9 with TRBJ1-4; maybe TRBD1 (6 bases). V lost 4 bases and J 7 bases, leaving 16 bases between the germline ends. The CDR3 has 15 residues. Germline CDR1 reads SEHNR; CDR2 reads FQNEAQ (reference sequence). In DNA, the CDR3 is TGTGCCAGCAGCTCCTTAGGGGGAGTAGGTGAAAAACTGTTTTTT. Encoded protein: CASSSLGGVGEKLFF.

V usage is TRBV9 and J usage is TRBJ2-7; D possibly corresponds to TRBD1 (6 bases). The CDR3 is made up of 15 amino acids. The germline V and J ends were trimmed by 0 bases and 1 base, with 11 bases remaining between them. From germline, CDR1 is SGDLS and CDR2 YYNGEE. Written as DNA, the CDR3 is TGTGCCAGCAGCGTAGATGACAGGTTTTCCTACGAGCAGTACTTC. This codes for CASSVDDRFSYEQYF.

The chain employs TRBV19 and TRBJ1-1; D unresolved. The CDR3 is made up of 17 amino acids. Per the germline V gene, CDR1 is LNHDA and CDR2 is SQIVND (reference sequence). The V gene lost 3 bases and the J gene lost 1 base, with 18 bases spanning the gap. The CDR3 loop is CASSIERDWRQNTEAFF. CDR3 bases: TGTGCCAGTAGTATCGAGAGGGATTGGCGACAGAACACTGAAGCTTTCTTT.

V usage is TRBV30 and J usage is TRBJ2-6; 8 bases agree with TRBD1. Germline V gives CDR1 GTSNPN, CDR2 SVGIG (reference sequence). Losses at the gene ends were 5 bases for V and 3 bases for J; bases not matched to a gene: 9. This CDR3 comprises 16 residues. CDR3 protein: CAWGGSGGGGANVLTF. CDR3 DNA sequence: TGTGCCTGGGGTGGGTCAGGGGGCGGTGGGGCCAACGTCCTGACTTTC.

Only one count was recorded for this clone. This chain links TRBV29-1 with TRBJ2-1; 14 bases are a match to TRBD2. Germline loops: CDR1 SQVTM, CDR2 ANQGSEA. CDR3 length: 15 amino acids. V shed 8 bases, J shed 4 bases, and the junction held 7 bases outside the gene matches. The CDR3 reads CSIRLAGGGYNEQFF. The CDR3 bases are TGCAGCATACGACTAGCGGGAGGGGGGTACAATGAGCAGTTCTTC.

The CDR3 nucleotides are TGTGCCAGCAGATACGGGAATTCACCCCTCCACTTT. Encoded protein: CASRYGNSPLHF. The chain has TRBV12-3 or TRBV12-4 and TRBJ1-6; no clear D. V was clipped by 6 bases and J by 7 bases, with 7 bases between them. There are 12 residues in the CDR3.

The V and J genes are TRBV21-1 and TRBJ2-7; the table's TRBD2 call for D was not verified on the DNA. TRBV21-1 is given as a pseudogene. The CDR3 loop spans 12 amino acids. CDR3 in DNA: TGTGCCAGCAGCATTCGGACTGGCGAGCAGTACTTC. Its translation is CASSIRTGEQYF.

The chain recombines TRBV27 with TRBJ2-7; maybe TRBD1 (5 bases). With 3 bases removed from V and 4 bases from J, the gap between germline ends came to 13 bases. Germline CDR1 is MNHEY and CDR2 is SMNVEV (reference sequence). There are 14 residues in the CDR3. Here the CDR3 reads CASSFGFRGYEQYF. The CDR3 region has the DNA TGTGCCAGCAGTTTTGGCTTTAGGGGATACGAGCAGTACTTC.

V and J are TRBV5-1 and TRBJ2-1, with TRBD1 matching over 11 bases. Trimming removed 2 bases from V and 7 bases from J; junction bases left unmatched: 8. Per germline, CDR1 SGHRS and CDR2 YFSETQ. The CDR3 totals 16 residues. CDR3 in DNA: TGCGCCAGCAGCTTTTTTACCGGGACAGGGGGGAATGAGCAGTTCTTC. As protein: CASSFFTGTGGNEQFF.

This clone was recorded only once. The chain recombines TRBV2 with TRBJ1-1, with TRBD1 identical over 9 bases. Trimming removed 7 bases from V and 3 bases from J; junction bases left unmatched: 3. In germline, CDR1 is SNHLY, CDR2 FYNNEI. The CDR3 covers 13 residues. The CDR3 DNA reads TGTGCCAGCAAACAGGGGGCAGACACTGAAGCTTTCTTT. It yields the protein CASKQGADTEAFF.

The genes are TRBV12-2 and TRBJ2-7; whether TRBD2, the table's D call, matches the DNA was not checked. TRBV12-2 is listed as a pseudogene. CDR3 size: 16 residues. The CDR3 protein is CASRLAGGLSSYEQYF. In DNA, the CDR3 is TGTGCAAGTCGTCTAGCGGGAGGCCTTAGCTCCTACGAGCAGTACTTC.

V and J are TRBV19 and TRBJ1-5; TRBD1 matches 8 bases. The CDR3 covers 16 residues. The germline CDR1 and CDR2 sequences are LNHDA and SQIVND (reference sequence). The V and J ends lost 7 bases and 6 bases, in that order; junction bases with no gene match: 14. CDR3 sequence (DNA): TGTGCCAGTACTAGCTACAGACAGGGGCTTAGTCAGCCCCAGCATTTT. Translation gives CASTSYRQGLSQPQHF.

The J gene is TRBJ2-7, the V gene TRBV25-1; 8 bases are a match to TRBD1. The ends lost 3 bases at V and 6 bases at J; junction bases unmatched: 10. The CDR3 totals 15 residues. Per germline, CDR1 MGHDK and CDR2 SYGVNS. CDR3 sequence (DNA): TGTGCCAGCAGTGAGGCCGGGACAGGTGGTCTCGAGCAGTACTTC. Protein product: CASSEAGTGGLEQYF.

The chain carries TRBV10-3 and TRBJ1-2, with D tentatively TRBD1 (6 bases). The germline V gene encodes CDR1 ENHRY and CDR2 SYGVKD. This CDR3 has 11 amino acids. Trimming stripped 10 bases from V and 7 bases from J, with 13 bases between. The CDR3 bases are TGTGCCAGCCGACAGGAGGCTGGCTACACCTTC. Protein product: CASRQEAGYTF.

A single count supports this clone. The V gene is TRBV14, the J gene TRBJ2-5; 10 bases match TRBD1. From germline, CDR1 is SGHDN and CDR2 FVKESK. Trimming at V came to 4 bases and at J to 5 bases, leaving 10 bases not matched to a gene. The CDR3 is made up of 16 amino acids. In DNA form, the CDR3 reads TGTGCCAGCAGCCGAGGACAGGGGGGTTTGCTTGAGACCCAGTACTTC. Translated: CASSRGQGGLLETQYF.

The chain recombines TRBV15 with TRBJ1-1, with 7 nucleotides matching TRBD1. CDR1 and CDR2 (germline): LNHNV, YYDKDF (reference sequence). The length of the CDR3 is 15 residues. J lost 3 bases, V lost 5 bases, and 9 bases had no gene match. The CDR3 nucleotides read TGTGCCACCAGCGCCCGACAGGGTACGGACACTGAAGCTTTCTTT. Its protein is CATSARQGTDTEAFF.